This T cell receptor (beta chain) originates from a study of a mutant IDH1 vaccine in newly diagnosed glioma. The wider study: There were eight vaccinations for patients, given in weeks 1, 3, 5, 7, 11, 15, 19 and 23. Radiotherapy alone preceded vaccination by 4-6 weeks; alternatively, vaccination started with temozolomide cycles. Before enrollment, patients got radiotherapy alone, temozolomide alone, or mostly the combination.

Here immunoSEQ multiplex PCR was the method, and the copy in TCRdb shows in-frame clones only, minus some. The table lists 110,000 or so clones, almost 90% of them singletons. In the case of this clone: Its antigen is currently unknown.

The V gene end was trimmed by 10 bases and the J gene end by 12 bases; junction bases not matched to a gene: 9. CDR3 length: 11 amino acids. Per germline, CDR1 MGHDK and CDR2 SYGVNS. Study-level results: Pseudoprogression seemed unlinked to shifts in top peripheral T cell clonotypes.

Time point defined: week 11, during vaccination. Mutant IDH1 20-mer peptide, at 300 ug, made up each vaccine dose, with topical imiquimod. The specimen was PBMCs, collected from a glioma patient whose treatment included an IDH1 peptide vaccine. The J gene is TRBJ2-1, the V gene TRBV25-1; TRBD1 matches at 7 bases. The receptor was isolated from a woman aged 45-60 years with glioma. The CDR3 region is CATRQGQGQFF. The CDR3 DNA follows: TGTGCCACCCGACAGGGCCAAGGGCAGTTCTTC. The whole variable domain, filled in from reference TRBV25-1 and TRBJ2-1, reads EADIYQTPRYLVIGTGKKITLECSQTMGHDKMYWYQQDPGMELHLIHYSYGVNSTEKGDLSSESTVSRIRTEHFPLTLESARPSHTSQYLCATRQGQGQFFGPGTRLTVL.